This record looks at one T cell receptor beta chain sequence and its context. CDR1 is KGHSH, CDR2 LQKENI, per germline. V lost 3 bases and J 6 bases, leaving 11 bases between the germline ends. This CDR3 has 14 amino acids. This specimen comes from a study of blood T cell repertoires in COVID-19. Repertoires were generated with immunoSEQ multiplex PCR, while TCRdb's copy carries only in-frame clones and drops some. The data show about 260,000 clones, with roughly 84% seen just once and less than 2% held by the top ten. This chain joins TRBV18 and TRBJ2-2, with D possibly matching TRBD1 (6 bases). The receptor was derived from a woman between 40 and 50 years old who had recovered from COVID-19. The sample consisted of peripheral blood. CDR3 sequence: CASSPLTGPGELFF. The CDR3 DNA sequence: TGTGCCAGCTCACCCCTAACAGGGCCCGGGGAGCTGTTTTTT.